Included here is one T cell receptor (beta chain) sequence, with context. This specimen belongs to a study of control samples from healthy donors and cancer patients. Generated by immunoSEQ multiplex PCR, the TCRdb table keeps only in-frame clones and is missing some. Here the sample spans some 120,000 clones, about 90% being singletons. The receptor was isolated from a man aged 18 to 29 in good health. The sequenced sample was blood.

The CDR3 sequence is CASSAPPGTSRSNEQFF. The CDR3 DNA sequence: TGTGCCAGCAGCGCCCCCCCAGGGACTAGCAGAAGCAATGAGCAGTTCTTC. This sequence joins TRBV9 and TRBJ2-1, with 9 bases that match TRBD2. The germline V gene encodes CDR1 SGDLS and CDR2 YYNGEE. The CDR3 covers 17 residues. V lost 3 bases and J lost 6; bases outside the gene matches: 13.